A single sample gave rise to the 24 T cell receptor beta chains below, sequenced in a study of blood T cell repertoires in COVID-19. Sequencing was performed with immunoSEQ multiplex PCR; in TCRdb, only in-frame clones are kept and a portion is missing. The sample has roughly 500,000 clones; approximately 92% are singletons. The sample was peripheral blood. These receptors all come from a man between 18 and 29 years old with COVID-19, enrolled during active disease.

The rearrangement joins TRBV10-1 to TRBJ2-3; no reliable D call. In germline, CDR1 is WNHNN, CDR2 SYGVQD (reference sequence). V dropped 0 bases and J dropped 0 bases, with 7 bases sitting between them. The CDR3 has 15 amino acids. CDR3 protein: CASSESTESTDTQYF. CDR3 nucleotide sequence: TGCGCCAGCAGTGAGTCGACTGAGAGCACAGATACGCAGTATTTT.

The V gene is TRBV19, the J gene TRBJ2-7; 9 nucleotides align to TRBD1. Germline-derived CDR1 and CDR2 are LNHDA and SQIVND (reference sequence). Trimming at V came to 3 bases and at J to 3 bases, leaving 6 bases not matched to a gene. The CDR3 is made up of 15 amino acids. In DNA, the CDR3 is TGTGCCAGTAGTATTCTGGACAGGGGAAACTACGAGCAGTACTTC. Translated, it gives CASSILDRGNYEQYF.

A note on this clone: The identical CDR3 is also encoded by other nucleotide sequences in the sample. CDR3 DNA sequence: TGTGCCAGCAGAACCGGGACAGGGGGCTACGAGCAGTACTTC. It specifies CASRTGTGGYEQYF. This sequence joins TRBV6-5 and TRBJ2-7; 11 bases align to TRBD1. V shed 6 bases and J 3 bases; nucleotides not matched to a gene: 4. The CDR3 has 14 amino acids. Germline CDR1 and CDR2: MNHEY and SVGAGI.

The V and J genes are TRBV18 and TRBJ1-1; D perhaps matches TRBD1 (5 bases). This CDR3 contains 13 residues. The germline V and J ends were trimmed by 5 bases and 1 base, with 8 bases remaining between them. Germline CDR1 reads KGHSH; CDR2 reads LQKENI. This CDR3 reads CASSADRNTEAFF. CDR3 nucleotide sequence: TGTGCCAGCTCAGCAGACAGGAACACTGAAGCTTTCTTT.

J is TRBJ2-5 and V is TRBV3-1 (or the pseudogene TRBV3-2); 11 nucleotides match TRBD2. Germline V gives CDR1 LGHDT, CDR2 YNNKEL (reference sequence). The ends lost 4 bases at V and 5 bases at J; junction bases unmatched: 9. The CDR3 covers 16 residues. CDR3 loop: CASSPIAGGPSETQYF. The CDR3, as DNA: TGTGCCAGCAGCCCTATAGCGGGGGGGCCATCGGAGACCCAGTACTTC.

CDR3 protein: CASSATGWSPLHF. CDR3 DNA: TGTGCCAGCAGTGCAACAGGGTGGTCACCCCTCCACTTT. The genes are TRBV2 and TRBJ1-6, with a weak D call TRBD1 (6 bases). The CDR3 spans 13 residues. Between the trimmed V and J ends, which lost 4 bases and 10 bases, there was a span of 11 bases. The germline V gene has CDR1 SNHLY and CDR2 FYNNEI.

J is TRBJ2-2 and V is TRBV24-1; D is unresolved. This CDR3 region has 14 residues. Per germline, CDR1 KGHDR and CDR2 SFDVKD. The V and J ends lost 8 bases and 1 base respectively, with 10 bases between them. CDR3 DNA sequence: TGTGCCACCATGCCGACAATGAACACCGGGGAGCTGTTTTTT. This translates into CATMPTMNTGELFF.

The chain has TRBV6-5 and TRBJ1-6; D gene ambiguous. The CDR3 extends over 14 amino acids. Trimming stripped 7 bases from V and 7 bases from J, with 14 bases between. Germline lookup yields CDR1 MNHEY and CDR2 SVGAGI. The CDR3 DNA follows: TGTGCCAGCACCTTGTTCGGTCCCAATTCACCCCTCCACTTT. Protein: CASTLFGPNSPLHF.

The chain recombines TRBV15 with TRBJ1-6; D unresolved. The CDR3 consists of 14 residues. Germline CDR1 LNHNV, CDR2 YYDKDF (reference sequence). The V end was cut by 0 bases, the J end by 9 bases, with 9 bases between. CDR3 nucleotides: TGTGCCACCAGCAGAGATCGCGATTTTTCACCCCTCCACTTT. Its protein product is CATSRDRDFSPLHF. Using reference TRBV15 and TRBJ1-6 for the parts outside the CDR3, the full variable domain is DAMVIQNPRYQVTQFGKPVTLSCSQTLNHNVMYWYQQKSSQAPKLLFHYYDKDFNNEADTPDNFQSRRPNTSFCFLDIRSPGLGDTAMYLCATSRDRDFSPLHFGNGTRLTVT.

This chain joins TRBV5-6 and TRBJ2-7; tentatively, D is TRBD1 (6 bases). The germline CDR1 and CDR2 sequences are SGHDT and YYEEEE. Trimming pared 4 bases from V and 4 bases from J, leaving 15 bases between. This CDR3 comprises 14 residues. CDR3 region: CASSPGHLLYEQYF. The CDR3 DNA sequence: TGTGCCAGCAGCCCGGGACACCTCCTTTACGAGCAGTACTTC. Together with reference TRBV5-6 and TRBJ2-7, the CDR3 gives the full variable domain: DAGVTQSPTHLIKTRGQQVTLRCSPKSGHDTVSWYQQALGQGPQFIFQYYEEEERQRGNFPDRFSGHQFPNYSSELNVNALLLGDSALYLCASSPGHLLYEQYFGPGTRLTVT.

The chain is built from TRBV24-1 and TRBJ1-1; 8 positions match TRBD1. After removal of 7 bases from V and 1 base from J, the junction contained 13 bases not matched to a gene. Germline loops: CDR1 KGHDR, CDR2 SFDVKD. The CDR3 has 17 residues. The CDR3 protein is CATRNTPGTGENTEAFF. CDR3 DNA: TGTGCCACCAGAAATACTCCCGGGACAGGAGAGAACACTGAAGCTTTCTTT.

There are a few counts of this clone. V usage is TRBV19 and J usage is TRBJ1-5; D may be TRBD1 (5 bases). V was trimmed by 5 bases and J by 6 bases, leaving 14 bases between them. The germline V gene encodes CDR1 LNHDA and CDR2 SQIVND (reference sequence). The CDR3 is 14 amino acids. CDR3 protein: CASSLRERGQPQHF. The CDR3 nucleotides are TGTGCCAGTAGTCTCAGGGAAAGGGGTCAGCCCCAGCATTTT. Full variable domain (remainder filled in from reference TRBV19 and TRBJ1-5): DGGITQSPKYLFRKEGQNVTLSCEQNLNHDAMYWYRQDPGQGLRLIYYSQIVNDFQKGDIAEGYSVSREKKESFPLTVTSAQKNPTAFYLCASSLRERGQPQHFGDGTRLSIL.

Only one count was recorded for this clone. This chain uses TRBV3-1 (or the pseudogene TRBV3-2) with TRBJ2-1; 14 positions agree with TRBD2. The CDR3 has 19 amino acids. Unmatched junction bases numbered 13, after V lost 1 base and J lost 8 bases. CDR1 and CDR2 (germline): LGHDT, YNNKEL (reference sequence). This chain's CDR3 is CASSQGLAGGFGVADEQFF. In DNA, the CDR3 is TGTGCCAGCAGCCAAGGACTAGCGGGAGGGTTTGGTGTTGCGGATGAGCAGTTCTTC.

This chain joins TRBV10-3 and TRBJ1-1; 10 positions agree with TRBD1. CDR1 and CDR2 (germline): ENHRY, SYGVKD. J was trimmed by 1 base and V by 0 bases; bases with no gene match: 2. The CDR3 covers 16 residues. The CDR3 sequence is CAISESGTGENTEAFF. The CDR3 region has the DNA TGTGCCATCAGTGAGTCAGGGACAGGGGAGAACACTGAAGCTTTCTTT.

The J gene is TRBJ2-5, the V gene TRBV18, with D possibly matching TRBD1 (5 bases). This CDR3 is 13 amino acids long. Germline CDR1 and CDR2: KGHSH and LQKENI. Between the trimmed V and J ends, which lost 6 bases and 1 base, there was a span of 9 bases. The CDR3 DNA follows: TGTGCCAGCTCCGGAAGGGGCCAAGAGACCCAGTACTTC. Encoded protein: CASSGRGQETQYF.

The rearrangement links TRBV19 to TRBJ1-1, with 11 bases aligning to TRBD1. Germline V gene sequence: CDR1 LNHDA, CDR2 SQIVND (reference sequence). Trimming removed 10 bases from V and 2 bases from J; junction bases left unmatched: 6. This CDR3 contains 14 residues. The CDR3 region has the DNA TGTGCCACGCGGACAGGGGGCTCCAACACTGAAGCTTTCTTT. Translated, it gives CATRTGGSNTEAFF.

This clone was seen at least ten times. The chain carries TRBV19 and TRBJ1-1, with 8 bases that match TRBD1. This CDR3 is built from 15 residues. CDR1 is LNHDA and CDR2 is SQIVND in the germline V gene (reference sequence). The V and J ends lost 9 bases and 5 bases, in that order; junction bases with no gene match: 14. The CDR3 loop is CASRLQQGGLTEAFF. CDR3 in DNA: TGTGCCAGCCGTCTTCAACAGGGGGGTCTTACTGAAGCTTTCTTT.

The genes are TRBV13 and TRBJ2-6, with no clear D. This CDR3 comprises 16 residues. Germline CDR1 is PRHDT and CDR2 is FYEKMQ (reference sequence). V lost 2 bases and J 1 base, leaving 9 bases between the germline ends. The CDR3 protein is CASSLRGQSGANVLTF. The CDR3 region has the DNA TGTGCCAGCAGCTTAAGAGGCCAATCTGGGGCCAACGTCCTGACTTTC.

The chain couples TRBV5-8 to TRBJ1-5; D gene unclear. There are 15 residues in the CDR3. V lost 4 bases to trimming and J lost 0 bases, with 11 bases between them. Germline V gives CDR1 SGHTS, CDR2 YDEGEE. The CDR3 DNA reads TGTGCCAGCAGCCCGACACCGTATAGCAATCAGCCCCAGCATTTT. It yields the protein CASSPTPYSNQPQHF.

The CDR3 sequence is CASSQDYGTSSGEQFF. CDR3 in DNA: TGTGCCAGCAGCCAAGATTATGGGACTAGCTCCGGTGAGCAGTTCTTC. This chain uses TRBV14 with TRBJ2-1; 9 bases match TRBD2. Germline V gene sequence: CDR1 SGHDN, CDR2 FVKESK. V dropped 0 bases and J dropped 9; count of bases not matched to a gene: 9. The CDR3 has 16 amino acids.

The rearrangement links TRBV6-5 to TRBJ2-1, with D unclear. CDR1 is MNHEY and CDR2 is SVGAGI in the germline V gene. Trimming left V 7 bases short and J 1 base short, with 14 bases between. The length of the CDR3 is 15 residues. The CDR3 nucleotides are TGTGCCAGCATTCAACAGTGGCTGTCCTACAATGAGCAGTTCTTC. Its protein is CASIQQWLSYNEQFF.

The gene calls are TRBV5-1 and TRBJ2-3; weak D call: TRBD1 (6 bases). The CDR3 covers 14 residues. Looked up from germline, CDR1 is SGHRS and CDR2 is YFSETQ. Trimming took 7 bases from V and 2 from J, leaving 14 bases between them. The CDR3 protein is CASGYTGFTDTQYF. In nucleotides, the CDR3 is TGCGCCAGCGGCTACACAGGGTTCACAGATACGCAGTATTTT. Filled out from reference TRBV5-1 and TRBJ2-3, the complete variable domain reads KAGVTQTPRYLIKTRGQQVTLSCSPISGHRSVSWYQQTPGQGLQFLFEYFSETQRNKGNFPGRFSGRQFSNSRSEMNVSTLELGDSALYLCASGYTGFTDTQYFGPGTRLTVL.

The chain is built from TRBV7-3 and TRBJ2-3; D is uncertain. Trimming removed 6 bases at V and 3 bases at J, with 19 bases between. CDR1 and CDR2 from the germline V gene are SGHTA and FQGTGA. The CDR3 is 16 amino acids. Written as DNA, the CDR3 is TGTGCCAGCAGTGAAAGGCCCGGAGTTAGGACAGATACGCAGTATTTT. Translation gives CASSERPGVRTDTQYF.

The rearrangement uses TRBV7-3 and TRBJ2-1, with 9 bases lining up with TRBD2. Trimming cost V 4 bases and J 7 bases; bases outside gene matches: 8. Germline lookup yields CDR1 SGHTA and CDR2 FQGTGA. The CDR3 consists of 15 residues. This chain's CDR3 is CASSSYSGRLNEQFF. The CDR3 region has the DNA TGTGCCAGCAGCTCCTATAGCGGGAGATTGAATGAGCAGTTCTTC. Drawing the rest from reference TRBV7-3 and TRBJ2-1, the complete variable domain is GAGVSQTPSNKVTEKGKYVELRCDPISGHTALYWYRQSLGQGPEFLIYFQGTGAADDSGLPNDRFFAVRPEGSVSTLKIQRTERGDSAVYLCASSSYSGRLNEQFFGPGTRLTVL.